The 4 T cell receptor beta chains presented below share a single source sample, sequenced in a study of tissue T cells after allogeneic stem cell transplantation. Assay used: immunoSEQ multiplex PCR; TCRdb lists only in-frame clones, some missing. The sample records about 43,000 clones, more than 90% being singletons. Here the sequenced sample was blood, taken before transplantation. These TCRs come from a woman aged 40 to 75 who later had graft-versus-host disease after an allogeneic stem cell transplant.

The chain carries TRBV5-1 and TRBJ2-7; D unclear. The CDR3 runs 14 residues. Trimming removed 6 bases from V and 1 base from J, with 14 bases in between. Looked up from germline, CDR1 is SGHRS and CDR2 is YFSETQ. The CDR3 reads CASTPDLQSYEQYF. CDR3 coding DNA: TGCGCCAGCACTCCGGACCTGCAGTCCTACGAGCAGTACTTC.

This sequence joins TRBV29-1 and TRBJ2-3; maybe TRBD2 (5 bases). Trimming took 1 base from V and 4 from J, leaving 12 bases between them. CDR3 length: 14 residues. Per the germline V gene, CDR1 is SQVTM and CDR2 is ANQGSEA. As DNA, the CDR3 is TGCAGCGTTGAAGGAGGGTTCAATCCAGATACGCAGTATTTT. Translating gives CSVEGGFNPDTQYF.

J is TRBJ2-1 and V is TRBV4-2; a possible D gene is TRBD2 (5 bases). The CDR3 runs to 14 residues. CDR1 is LGHNA, CDR2 YNFKEQ, per germline. V was shortened by 1 base and J by 3 bases, with 7 bases between the two germline ends. Here the CDR3 reads CASSQGEGYNEQFF. The DNA for the CDR3 is TGTGCCAGCAGCCAAGGTGAGGGCTACAATGAGCAGTTCTTC.

The V and J genes are TRBV7-6 and TRBJ2-3; D is ambiguous. CDR1 SGHVS and CDR2 FNYEAQ come from the germline V gene. V lost 1 base and J lost 1, with 3 bases in between. The CDR3 runs 13 residues. CDR3 protein: CASSLGRTDTQYF. The CDR3 DNA follows: TGTGCCAGCAGCTTAGGCCGCACAGATACGCAGTATTTT.